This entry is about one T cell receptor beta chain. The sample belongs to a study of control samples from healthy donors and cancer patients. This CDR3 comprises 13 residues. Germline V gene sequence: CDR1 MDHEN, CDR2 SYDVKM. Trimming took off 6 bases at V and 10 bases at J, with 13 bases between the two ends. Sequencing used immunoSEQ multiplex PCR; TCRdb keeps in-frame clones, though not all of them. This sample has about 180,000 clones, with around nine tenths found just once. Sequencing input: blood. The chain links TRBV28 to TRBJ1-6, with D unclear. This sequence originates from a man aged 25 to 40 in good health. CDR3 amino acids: CASRNRQGSPLHF. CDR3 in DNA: TGTGCCAGCAGAAACCGACAAGGATCACCCCTCCACTTT.